These 31 T cell receptor beta chains were sequenced from one sample in a study of blood T cell repertoires in COVID-19. TCRdb's copy holds only in-frame clones and misses some; the assay was immunoSEQ multiplex PCR. The sample has approximately 230,000 clones, 87% seen once. Input material: peripheral blood. These receptors all come from a man younger than 30 with active or convalescent COVID-19.

This chain joins TRBV30 and TRBJ1-1; 7 bases map to TRBD1. V was pared by 4 bases and J by 9 bases, with 8 bases of the junction left unmatched. Per germline, CDR1 GTSNPN and CDR2 SVGIG (reference sequence). The CDR3 loop spans 12 amino acids. The CDR3 here is CAWIKDRRKAFF. The CDR3 DNA is TGTGCCTGGATTAAGGACAGGCGTAAAGCTTTCTTT.

The CDR3 spells CASSPRGQGGFEQYF. The CDR3 DNA follows: TGTGCCAGCAGTCCCCGAGGACAGGGAGGCTTCGAGCAGTACTTC. The chain links TRBV27 to TRBJ2-7, with TRBD1 matching 8 bases. The CDR3 extends over 15 amino acids. Germline V gives CDR1 MNHEY, CDR2 SMNVEV (reference sequence). The junction had 12 bases not matched to a gene; V was cut back by 5 bases and J by 6 bases.

In its sample, this clone was seen once. The chain has TRBV4-1 and TRBJ2-2, with a possible D match to TRBD2 (6 bases). The V end lost 1 base, the J end lost 8 bases, and 11 bases lay between the germline ends. From germline, CDR1 is MGHRA and CDR2 YSYEKL. The CDR3 runs to 14 residues. This CDR3 reads CASSQVGTWGELFF. The DNA for the CDR3 is TGCGCCAGCAGCCAAGTGGGGACTTGGGGGGAGCTGTTTTTT.

There are a few counts of this clone. The chain combines TRBV9 with TRBJ1-1; perhaps TRBD1 as D (6 bases). With 0 bases removed from V and 6 bases from J, the gap between germline ends came to 15 bases. Germline V gene lookup returns CDR1 SGDLS and CDR2 YYNGEE. The CDR3 runs 15 residues. This CDR3 reads CASSVARGGAAEAFF. DNA for the CDR3: TGTGCCAGCAGCGTAGCTCGCGGGGGCGCGGCTGAAGCTTTCTTT.

The V gene is TRBV9, the J gene TRBJ1-1; perhaps TRBD1 as D (6 bases). The CDR3 spans 14 residues. Germline lookup yields CDR1 SGDLS and CDR2 YYNGEE. With 4 bases removed from V and 6 bases from J, the gap between germline ends came to 16 bases. DNA of the CDR3: TGTGCCAGCAGCCCCCCACAGGGTGTCGCTGAAGCTTTCTTT. It yields the protein CASSPPQGVAEAFF.

In the case of this clone: Other DNA sequences in the sample encode the same CDR3. The genes are TRBV11-2 and TRBJ2-7; 11 nucleotides align to TRBD1. Germline CDR1 is SGHAT and CDR2 is FQNNGV. The CDR3 covers 14 residues. The trim removed 3 bases at V and 2 bases at J, leaving 0 bases unmatched. CDR3 in DNA: TGTGCCAGCAGCTTGGGACAGGGGGCCTACGAGCAGTACTTC. Translation gives CASSLGQGAYEQYF.

This chain connects TRBV7-8 to TRBJ1-2; TRBD1 is a possible D gene (6 bases). Germline CDR1 is SGHVS and CDR2 is FQNEAQ. The CDR3 totals 13 residues. The V end was cut by 4 bases, the J end by 8 bases, with 14 bases between. The CDR3 is CASSSSSRGGYTF. The CDR3 bases are TGTGCCAGCAGCTCGTCATCCAGGGGCGGCTACACCTTC. Combining the CDR3 with reference TRBV7-8 and TRBJ1-2 gives the whole variable domain GAGVSQSPRYKVAKRGQDVALRCDPISGHVSLFWYQQALGQGPEFLTYFQNEAQLDKSGLPSDRFFAERPEGSVSTLKIQRTQQEDSAVYLCASSSSSRGGYTFGSGTRLTVV.

The rearrangement joins TRBV9 to TRBJ1-1; D might be TRBD1 (6 bases). The V end was cut by 0 bases, the J end by 1 base, with 19 bases between. From germline, CDR1 is SGDLS and CDR2 YYNGEE. This CDR3 region has 18 residues. CDR3 coding DNA: TGTGCCAGCAGCGTAGGGGCAGGGGAATCGTTGAGGAACACTGAAGCTTTCTTT. This codes for CASSVGAGESLRNTEAFF.

The rearrangement links TRBV27 to TRBJ2-7; D is possibly TRBD1 (5 bases). V dropped 3 bases and J dropped 0 bases, with 9 bases sitting between them. Germline V CDR1 and CDR2: MNHEY, SMNVEV (reference sequence). The CDR3 contains 14 residues. The CDR3 DNA sequence: TGTGCCAGCAGTTTCCAGGGCAGCTCCTACGAGCAGTACTTC. Translation gives CASSFQGSSYEQYF.

The chain carries TRBV3-1 (or the pseudogene TRBV3-2) and TRBJ2-7; TRBD1 matches 8 bases. CDR3 length equals 14 residues. Germline lookup yields CDR1 LGHDT and CDR2 YNNKEL (reference sequence). Trimming removed 1 base from V and 5 bases from J; junction bases left unmatched: 4. The CDR3 is CASSQGQGADEQYF. Here the CDR3 DNA reads TGTGCCAGCAGCCAAGGTCAGGGGGCGGACGAGCAGTACTTC.

V and J are TRBV6-5 and TRBJ1-2; no clear D gene. Germline V CDR1 and CDR2: MNHEY, SVGAGI. Trimming pared 10 bases from V and 5 bases from J, leaving 20 bases between. The CDR3 loop spans 14 amino acids. As DNA, the CDR3 is TGTGCCACAAGGAGAAATGGAGAGCCATATGGCTACACCTTC. Translating it yields CATRRNGEPYGYTF.

In its sample, this clone was seen a few times. This chain connects TRBV11-1 to TRBJ2-5, with D possibly being TRBD2 (7 bases). CDR3 length: 15 amino acids. Looked up from germline, CDR1 is SGHAT and CDR2 is FQDESV (reference sequence). V gave up 4 bases and J gave up 7 bases, with 19 bases separating them. The DNA for the CDR3 is TGTGCCAGCAGCTATGAGGGGGGGGCCCTGGGGACCCAGTACTTC. This gives the protein CASSYEGGALGTQYF.

The chain has TRBV7-6 and TRBJ2-1; the match to TRBD2 covers 8 bases. Germline CDR1 is SGHVS and CDR2 is FNYEAQ. Germline trimming cut 1 base from V and 4 bases from J; bases unmatched to any gene: 9. This CDR3 contains 17 residues. The CDR3 reads CASSLGAGDPFYNEQFF. The CDR3 DNA reads as TGTGCCAGCAGCTTAGGAGCGGGGGACCCCTTTTACAATGAGCAGTTCTTC.

The rearrangement uses TRBV29-1 and TRBJ2-7; TRBD2 matches at 7 bases. Germline assignment: CDR1 SQVTM and CDR2 ANQGSEA. The CDR3 spans 13 residues. The trim removed 4 bases at V and 6 bases at J, leaving 9 bases unmatched. CDR3 amino acids: CSVGGLNLIEQYF. CDR3 coding DNA: TGCAGCGTTGGGGGACTAAACCTCATCGAGCAGTACTTC.

This chain uses TRBV15 with TRBJ2-2, with no clear D. The V end was cut by 0 bases, the J end by 7 bases, with 6 bases between. In germline, CDR1 is LNHNV, CDR2 YYDKDF (reference sequence). The CDR3 loop spans 13 amino acids. The CDR3 nucleotides read TGTGCCACCAGCAGAGATTATAACGGGGAGCTGTTTTTT. Its translation is CATSRDYNGELFF.

The chain couples TRBV19 to TRBJ2-7, with D unclear. The CDR3 extends over 14 amino acids. Trimming removed 3 bases from V and 1 base from J, with 10 bases in between. The V gene's germline CDR1 is LNHDA and CDR2 SQIVND (reference sequence). The CDR3 reads CASSIMAASYEQYF. For the CDR3, the DNA is TGTGCCAGTAGTATTATGGCAGCGTCCTACGAGCAGTACTTC.

V is TRBV30 and J is TRBJ1-2, with 7 bases matching TRBD1. The CDR3 consists of 12 residues. Germline loops: CDR1 GTSNPN, CDR2 SVGIG (reference sequence). J lost 11 bases, V lost 2 bases, and 8 bases had no gene match. The DNA for the CDR3 is TGTGCCTGGAGTTCCCGACAGGGCGCTTACACCTTC. Amino acids: CAWSSRQGAYTF.

V gene TRBV2 combines with J gene TRBJ1-3; D is possibly TRBD1 (6 bases). The germline gives CDR1 SNHLY, CDR2 FYNNEI. V was clipped by 6 bases and J by 3 bases, with 9 bases between them. There are 13 residues in the CDR3. The CDR3 is CASSRGDGNTIYF. The CDR3 DNA is TGTGCCAGCAGCAGGGGAGATGGAAACACCATATATTTT. Full variable domain (remainder filled in from reference TRBV2 and TRBJ1-3): EPEVTQTPSHQVTQMGQEVILRCVPISNHLYFYWYRQILGQKVEFLVSFYNNEISEKSEIFDDQFSVERPDGSNFTLKIRSTKLEDSAMYFCASSRGDGNTIYFGEGSWLTVV.

The chain carries TRBV4-3 and TRBJ2-1; the D gene is possibly TRBD2 (9 bases). V gave up 1 base and J gave up 8 bases, with 18 bases separating them. Germline V gene lookup returns CDR1 LGHNA and CDR2 YSLEER. This CDR3 has 16 residues. Here the CDR3 reads CASSQAGGGGAYEQFF. The CDR3, as DNA: TGCGCCAGCAGCCAAGCAGGGGGCGGGGGGGCTTATGAGCAGTTCTTC.

The V call is TRBV19, the J call TRBJ1-3; 8 bases are a match to TRBD1. Germline CDR1 reads LNHDA; CDR2 reads SQIVND (reference sequence). This CDR3 spans 15 amino acids. The V segment lost 7 bases and the J segment 0 bases; nucleotides outside the gene matches: 5. The CDR3 region is CASTYRGASGNTIYF. The CDR3 DNA follows: TGTGCCAGTACATACAGGGGGGCCTCTGGAAACACCATATATTTT.

V and J are TRBV3-1 (or the pseudogene TRBV3-2) and TRBJ2-1; 11 bases are shared with TRBD2. The germline gives CDR1 LGHDT, CDR2 YNNKEL (reference sequence). Trimming removed 1 base from V and 0 bases from J; junction bases left unmatched: 17. This CDR3 comprises 22 residues. The CDR3 region has the DNA TGTGCCAGCAGCCAAGTAGTGATGGGGCTAGCGGGGGGCCGTAGCTCCTACAATGAGCAGTTCTTC. Amino acid sequence: CASSQVVMGLAGGRSSYNEQFF.

The gene calls are TRBV5-1 and TRBJ1-2, with D possibly being TRBD1 (5 bases). The CDR3 extends over 15 amino acids. The ends were cut back, 1 base at V and 2 bases at J, with 12 bases in the middle. Germline assignment: CDR1 SGHRS and CDR2 YFSETQ. CDR3 bases: TGCGCCAGCAGCTTGTCGGGCGGGACCAACTATGGCTACACCTTC. The encoded protein is CASSLSGGTNYGYTF.

The J gene is TRBJ2-3, the V gene TRBV5-1, with D tentatively TRBD2 (5 bases). Germline CDR1 is SGHRS and CDR2 is YFSETQ. V was cut by 5 bases and J by 0 bases, with 10 bases left in between. There are 14 residues in the CDR3. CDR3 loop: CASRRTRSTDTQYF. The CDR3 coding sequence is TGCGCCAGCAGGCGGACTCGAAGCACAGATACGCAGTATTTT. Complete variable domain (other parts from reference TRBV5-1 and TRBJ2-3): KAGVTQTPRYLIKTRGQQVTLSCSPISGHRSVSWYQQTPGQGLQFLFEYFSETQRNKGNFPGRFSGRQFSNSRSEMNVSTLELGDSALYLCASRRTRSTDTQYFGPGTRLTVL.

The DNA of the CDR3 is TGTGCCAGCTCACCACTGGGGCGGGGCTTCTCCGATACGCAGTATTTT. As protein: CASSPLGRGFSDTQYF. The V and J genes are TRBV18 and TRBJ2-3; tentatively, D is TRBD2 (6 bases). Trimming took off 1 base at V and 6 bases at J, with 17 bases between the two ends. Germline V lookup: CDR1 KGHSH, CDR2 LQKENI. The CDR3 runs to 16 residues. The whole variable domain, filled in from reference TRBV18 and TRBJ2-3, reads NAGVMQNPRHLVRRRGQEARLRCSPMKGHSHVYWYRQLPEEGLKFMVYLQKENIIDESGMPKERFSAEFPKEGPSILRIQQVVRGDSAAYFCASSPLGRGFSDTQYFGPGTRLTVL.

The rearrangement uses TRBV25-1 and TRBJ1-1, with D uncertain. CDR1 and CDR2 (germline): MGHDK, SYGVNS. The V end was cut by 6 bases, the J end by 1 base, with 9 bases between. The CDR3 contains 13 residues. CDR3 sequence: CASRSTGNTEAFF. The CDR3 nucleotides are TGTGCCAGCAGGAGTACGGGGAACACTGAAGCTTTCTTT.

This chain joins TRBV11-2 and TRBJ1-5; 7 nucleotides line up with TRBD1. Germline V gene lookup returns CDR1 SGHAT and CDR2 FQNNGV. The CDR3 has 13 residues. J was trimmed by 3 bases and V by 6 bases; bases with no gene match: 2. CDR3: CASSTGDNQPQHF. For the CDR3, the DNA is TGTGCCAGCAGTACAGGGGACAATCAGCCCCAGCATTTT. Looking up the rest from reference TRBV11-2 and TRBJ1-5 gives the full variable domain: EAGVAQSPRYKIIEKRQSVAFWCNPISGHATLYWYQQILGQGPKLLIQFQNNGVVDDSQLPKDRFSAERLKGVDSTLKIQPAKLEDSAVYLCASSTGDNQPQHFGDGTRLSIL.

CDR3 in DNA: TGTGCCAGCAGTCCCCGGACAGGGACCGGAAACACCATATATTTT. This sequence encodes CASSPRTGTGNTIYF. This sequence joins TRBV6-5 and TRBJ1-3, with 8 nucleotides matching TRBD1. The CDR3 runs to 15 residues. Per germline, CDR1 MNHEY and CDR2 SVGAGI. The ends lost 5 bases at V and 4 bases at J; junction bases unmatched: 7.

V and J are TRBV19 and TRBJ2-3; 9 bases are shared with TRBD2. The junction had 7 bases not matched to a gene; V was cut back by 3 bases and J by 0 bases. CDR1 LNHDA and CDR2 SQIVND come from the germline V gene (reference sequence). This CDR3 spans 17 amino acids. The CDR3 loop reads CASSIPLAGESTDTQYF. The CDR3 DNA reads TGTGCCAGTAGTATCCCTTTAGCGGGAGAGAGCACAGATACGCAGTATTTT. Variable domain in full (rest from reference TRBV19 and TRBJ2-3): DGGITQSPKYLFRKEGQNVTLSCEQNLNHDAMYWYRQDPGQGLRLIYYSQIVNDFQKGDIAEGYSVSREKKESFPLTVTSAQKNPTAFYLCASSIPLAGESTDTQYFGPGTRLTVL.

Only a few counts were recorded for this clone. The chain uses TRBV5-6 and TRBJ1-2; D unresolved. In germline, CDR1 is SGHDT, CDR2 YYEEEE. V was shortened by 4 bases and J by 0 bases, with 7 bases between the two germline ends. The CDR3 is 13 residues long. The CDR3 reads CASSRRANYGYTF. The CDR3 coding sequence is TGTGCCAGCAGCCGTCGGGCTAACTATGGCTACACCTTC.

The chain is built from TRBV11-1 and TRBJ1-4, with TRBD1 matching 7 bases. Trimming at V came to 6 bases and at J to 3 bases, leaving 7 bases not matched to a gene. The CDR3 spans 15 residues. CDR1 SGHAT and CDR2 FQDESV come from the germline V gene (reference sequence). CDR3 region: CASRQGGAANEKLFF. CDR3 in DNA: TGTGCCAGCAGACAAGGGGGCGCGGCTAATGAAAAACTGTTTTTT. The variable domain in full, with the rest retrieved from reference TRBV11-1 and TRBJ1-4, is EAEVAQSPRYKITEKSQAVAFWCDPISGHATLYWYRQILGQGPELLVQFQDESVVDDSQLPKDRFSAERLKGVDSTLKIQPAELGDSAMYLCASRQGGAANEKLFFGSGTQLSVL.

This clone was recorded only once. The rearrangement joins TRBV6-2 or TRBV6-3 to TRBJ2-4; possibly TRBD1 for D (6 bases). This CDR3 is 16 amino acids long. Germline V lookup: CDR1 MNHEY, CDR2 SVGEGT. The V gene lost 4 bases and the J gene lost 3 bases, with 16 bases spanning the gap. Here the CDR3 reads CASSFNRAGDKNIQYF. DNA for the CDR3: TGTGCCAGCAGTTTCAACAGGGCTGGGGACAAAAACATTCAGTACTTC.